This T cell receptor (beta chain) was identified during a study of T cell repertoires in cytomegalovirus infection. Study at large: Based on public TCR beta signatures, there were indications of CMV infection and of a matching HLA type.

The CDR3 length is 17 residues. V was shortened by 6 bases and J by 0 bases, with 18 bases between the two germline ends. Germline V CDR1 and CDR2: MNHEY, SVGAGI. On this clonotype: Its antigen is still unknown.

Each CDR3 protein gets one entry after TCRdb re-called the reads with MiXCR. The repertoire holds approximately 100,000 distinct CDR3 sequences, more than 20% seen once, with around 40% in the top ten. Study findings and constraints: The cumulative frequency of public TCR beta families identified carriers of CMV plus the relevant HLA. There were HLA-C-restricted CMV-specific TCR beta clonotypes dominating the ex vivo response.

J is TRBJ2-1 and V is TRBV6-5; D might be TRBD1 or TRBD2, each matching 6 bases. Sequenced input: CD8+ T cells from PBMCs. This clonotype was sampled from a human donor in good health (CMV status not recorded). Some clones in this sample may be carry-over from other donors' samples. In DNA, the CDR3 is TGTGCCAGCAGCCTGGACGGGGGCCAGAGCTCCTACAATGAGCAGTTCTTC. This gives the protein CASSLDGGQSSYNEQFF.